This TCR beta chain was profiled in a study of T cell responses to AZD1222 COVID-19 vaccine. Of note for this clone: What it recognizes is unknown.

Here immunoSEQ multiplex PCR was the method, and the copy in TCRdb shows in-frame clones only, minus some. The sample shows 150,000 to 200,000 clones, approximately 89% of them seen only once. Study observations and caveats: Repertoire collection took place solely once the T cell response had peaked.

Germline assignment: CDR1 MDHEN and CDR2 SYDVKM. The CDR3 runs to 14 residues. V lost 6 bases, J lost 3 bases, and 8 bases stayed unmatched. Sequencing was performed on peripheral blood, taken 28 days after the second AZD1222 dose. The sequence was obtained from an adult who received the AZD1222 COVID-19 vaccine. The gene calls are TRBV28 and TRBJ2-7; 7 bases match TRBD1. In DNA, the CDR3 is TGTGCCAGCAGGACAGGGTCAAGCTACTACGAGCAGTACTTC. It codes for CASRTGSSYYEQYF. Together with reference TRBV28 and TRBJ2-7, the CDR3 gives the full variable domain: DVKVTQSSRYLVKRTGEKVFLECVQDMDHENMFWYRQDPGLGLRLIYFSYDVKMKEKGDIPEGYSVSREKKERFSLILESASTNQTSMYLCASRTGSSYYEQYFGPGTRLTVT.